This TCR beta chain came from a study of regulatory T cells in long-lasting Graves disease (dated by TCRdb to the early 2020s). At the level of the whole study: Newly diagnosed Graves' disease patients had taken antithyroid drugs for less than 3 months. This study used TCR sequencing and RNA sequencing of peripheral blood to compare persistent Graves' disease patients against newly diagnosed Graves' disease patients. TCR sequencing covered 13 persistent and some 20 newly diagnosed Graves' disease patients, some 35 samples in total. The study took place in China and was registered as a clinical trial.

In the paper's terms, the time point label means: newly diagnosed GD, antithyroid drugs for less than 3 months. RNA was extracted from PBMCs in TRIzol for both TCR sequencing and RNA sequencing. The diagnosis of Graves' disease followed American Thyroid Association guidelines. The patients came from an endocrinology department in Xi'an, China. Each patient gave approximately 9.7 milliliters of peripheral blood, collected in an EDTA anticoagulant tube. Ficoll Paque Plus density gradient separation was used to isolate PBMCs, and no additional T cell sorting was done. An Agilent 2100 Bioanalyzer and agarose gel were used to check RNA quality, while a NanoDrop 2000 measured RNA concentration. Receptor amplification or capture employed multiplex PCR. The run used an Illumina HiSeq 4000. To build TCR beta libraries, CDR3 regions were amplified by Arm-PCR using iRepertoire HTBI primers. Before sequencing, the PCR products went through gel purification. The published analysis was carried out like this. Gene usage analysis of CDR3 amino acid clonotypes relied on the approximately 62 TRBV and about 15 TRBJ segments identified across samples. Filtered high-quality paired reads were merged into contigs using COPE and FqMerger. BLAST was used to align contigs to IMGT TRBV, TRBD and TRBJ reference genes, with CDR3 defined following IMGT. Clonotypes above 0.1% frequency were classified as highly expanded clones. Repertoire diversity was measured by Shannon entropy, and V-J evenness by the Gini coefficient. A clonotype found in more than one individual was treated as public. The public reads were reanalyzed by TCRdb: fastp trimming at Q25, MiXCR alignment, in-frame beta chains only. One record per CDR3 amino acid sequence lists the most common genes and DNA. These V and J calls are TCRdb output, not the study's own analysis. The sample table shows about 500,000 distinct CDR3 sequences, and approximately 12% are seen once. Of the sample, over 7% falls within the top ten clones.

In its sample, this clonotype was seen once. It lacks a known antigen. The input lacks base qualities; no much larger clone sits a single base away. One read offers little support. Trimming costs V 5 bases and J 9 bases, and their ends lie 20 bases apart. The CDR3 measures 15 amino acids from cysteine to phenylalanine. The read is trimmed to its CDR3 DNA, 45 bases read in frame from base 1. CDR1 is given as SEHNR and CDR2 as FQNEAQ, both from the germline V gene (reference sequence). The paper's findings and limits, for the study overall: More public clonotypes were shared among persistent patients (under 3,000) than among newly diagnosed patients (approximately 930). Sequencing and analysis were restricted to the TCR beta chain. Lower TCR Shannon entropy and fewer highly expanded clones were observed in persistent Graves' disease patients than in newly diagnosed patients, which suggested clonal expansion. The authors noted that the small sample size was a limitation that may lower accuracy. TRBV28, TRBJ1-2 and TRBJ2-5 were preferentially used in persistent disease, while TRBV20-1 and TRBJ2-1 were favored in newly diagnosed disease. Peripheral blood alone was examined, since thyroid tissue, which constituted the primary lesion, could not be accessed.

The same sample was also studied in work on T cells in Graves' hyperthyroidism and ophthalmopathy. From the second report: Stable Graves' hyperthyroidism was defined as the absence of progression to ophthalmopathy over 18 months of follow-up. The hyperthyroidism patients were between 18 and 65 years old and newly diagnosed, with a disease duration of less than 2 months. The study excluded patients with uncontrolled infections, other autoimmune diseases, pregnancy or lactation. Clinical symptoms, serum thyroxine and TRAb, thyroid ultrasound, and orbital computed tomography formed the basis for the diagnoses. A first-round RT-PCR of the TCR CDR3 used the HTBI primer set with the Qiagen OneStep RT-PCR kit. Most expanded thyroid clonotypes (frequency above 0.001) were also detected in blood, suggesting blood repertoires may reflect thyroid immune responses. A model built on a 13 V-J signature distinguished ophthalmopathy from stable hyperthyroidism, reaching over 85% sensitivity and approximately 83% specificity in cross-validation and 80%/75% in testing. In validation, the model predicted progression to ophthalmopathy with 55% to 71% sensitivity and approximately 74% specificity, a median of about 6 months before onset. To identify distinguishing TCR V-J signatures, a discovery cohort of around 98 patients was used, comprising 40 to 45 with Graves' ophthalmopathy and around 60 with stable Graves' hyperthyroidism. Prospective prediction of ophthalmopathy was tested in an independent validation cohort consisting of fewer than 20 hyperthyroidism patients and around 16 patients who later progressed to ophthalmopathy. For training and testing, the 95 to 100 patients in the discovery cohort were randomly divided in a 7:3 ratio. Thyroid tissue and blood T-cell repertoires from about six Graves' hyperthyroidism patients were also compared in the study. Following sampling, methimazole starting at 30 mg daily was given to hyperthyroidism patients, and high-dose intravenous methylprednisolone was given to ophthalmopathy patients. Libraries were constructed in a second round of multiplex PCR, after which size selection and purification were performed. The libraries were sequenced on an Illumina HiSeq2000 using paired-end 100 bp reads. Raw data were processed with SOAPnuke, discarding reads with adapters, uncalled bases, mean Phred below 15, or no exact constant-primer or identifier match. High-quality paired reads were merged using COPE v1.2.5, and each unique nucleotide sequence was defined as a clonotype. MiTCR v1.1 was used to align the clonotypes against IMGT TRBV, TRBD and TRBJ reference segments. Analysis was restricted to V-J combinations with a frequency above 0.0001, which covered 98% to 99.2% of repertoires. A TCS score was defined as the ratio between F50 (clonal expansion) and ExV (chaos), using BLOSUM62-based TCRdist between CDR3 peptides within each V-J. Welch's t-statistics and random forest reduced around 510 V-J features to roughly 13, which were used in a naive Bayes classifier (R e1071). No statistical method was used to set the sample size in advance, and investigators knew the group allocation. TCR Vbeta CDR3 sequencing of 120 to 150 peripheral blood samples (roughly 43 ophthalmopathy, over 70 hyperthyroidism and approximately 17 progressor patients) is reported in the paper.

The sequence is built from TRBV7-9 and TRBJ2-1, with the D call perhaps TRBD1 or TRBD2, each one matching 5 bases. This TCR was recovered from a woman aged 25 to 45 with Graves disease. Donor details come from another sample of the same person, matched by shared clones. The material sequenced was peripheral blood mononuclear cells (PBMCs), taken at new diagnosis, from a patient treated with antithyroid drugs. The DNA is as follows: TGTGCCAGCAGCCAAAGAAACACGCCGGGGCTTGAGCAGTTCTTC. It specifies CASSQRNTPGLEQFF.